One sample yielded the 20 T cell receptor beta chains listed below, sequenced in a study of blood T cell repertoires in COVID-19. Libraries were prepared by immunoSEQ multiplex PCR; TCRdb keeps only in-frame clonotypes and omits some of them. Here the sample spans some 220,000 clones, roughly 81% being singletons. The sample was peripheral blood. These receptors came from a man aged 50-60 years who had recovered from COVID-19.

This clone has only one observation. The CDR3 region has the DNA TGTGCCAGCATCCTAACGGAGGGACTTAGCACTGAAGCTTTCTTT. This codes for CASILTEGLSTEAFF. The chain uses TRBV6-5 and TRBJ1-1; a weak D match, TRBD1 (5 bases). V was cut by 7 bases and J by 4 bases, with 19 bases left in between. The CDR3 loop spans 15 amino acids. The germline CDR1 and CDR2 sequences are MNHEY and SVGAGI.

This clone was observed a single time. This chain uses TRBV4-2 with TRBJ2-7; 8 positions agree with TRBD2. V dropped 0 bases and J dropped 4; count of bases not matched to a gene: 8. Germline values: CDR1 LGHNA, CDR2 YNFKEQ. This CDR3 is built from 16 residues. The CDR3 reads CASSQDLTSGTYEQYF. The DNA for the CDR3 is TGTGCCAGCAGCCAAGATCTCACTAGCGGTACTTACGAGCAGTACTTC.

The rearrangement uses TRBV5-1 and TRBJ2-7, with D perhaps matching TRBD1 (6 bases). Trimming shortened V by 3 bases and J by 0 bases, and 13 bases separated the two germline ends. The CDR3 sequence is 15 residues long. Germline CDR1 SGHRS, CDR2 YFSETQ. The CDR3 DNA reads as TGCGCCAGCAGCTGGGGGACAACGGACTCCTACGAGCAGTACTTC. It specifies CASSWGTTDSYEQYF.

V is TRBV9 and J is TRBJ2-1; 10 bases are a match to TRBD2. Looked up from germline, CDR1 is SGDLS and CDR2 is YYNGEE. The V segment lost 0 bases and the J segment 11 bases; nucleotides outside the gene matches: 8. The CDR3 is made up of 15 amino acids. The CDR3 nucleotides read TGTGCCAGCAGCGTAGATCTAGCGGGAGAACGGCAGCAGTTCTTC. This sequence encodes CASSVDLAGERQQFF.

The CDR3 DNA follows: TGTGCCAGCAGCTCTCCCGGGAGATTAAAAGCTTTCTTT. Residues: CASSSPGRLKAFF. The rearrangement uses TRBV7-2 and TRBJ1-1; no definite D call. Germline V gene sequence: CDR1 SGHTA, CDR2 FQGNSA. This CDR3 has 13 residues. The V gene lost 4 bases and the J gene lost 9 bases, with 15 bases spanning the gap.

CDR3 protein: CASSPGQVYSSNQPQHF. CDR3 in DNA: TGTGCCAGCTCACCGGGACAGGTATATTCTAGCAATCAGCCCCAGCATTTT. The V and J genes are TRBV18 and TRBJ1-5, with TRBD1 matching 8 bases. V shed 3 bases, J shed 0 bases, and the junction held 7 bases outside the gene matches. Germline V lookup: CDR1 KGHSH, CDR2 LQKENI. This CDR3 is 17 amino acids long. The complete variable domain, with remaining parts taken from reference TRBV18 and TRBJ1-5, reads NAGVMQNPRHLVRRRGQEARLRCSPMKGHSHVYWYRQLPEEGLKFMVYLQKENIIDESGMPKERFSAEFPKEGPSILRIQQVVRGDSAAYFCASSPGQVYSSNQPQHFGDGTRLSIL.

This CDR3 is CASSPEGTGGDGYTF. The CDR3 DNA reads as TGCGCCAGCAGCCCGGAGGGGACAGGGGGCGATGGCTACACCTTC. This chain uses TRBV5-1 with TRBJ1-2; 12 bases fit TRBD1. The length of the CDR3 is 15 residues. V shed 4 bases, J shed 6 bases, and the junction held 7 bases outside the gene matches. Germline CDR1 SGHRS, CDR2 YFSETQ.

V is TRBV19 and J is TRBJ1-5; D not resolved. The CDR3 runs 14 residues. V shed 5 bases and J shed 0 bases, with 8 bases lying between them. Germline V CDR1 and CDR2: LNHDA, SQIVND (reference sequence). The CDR3 region has the DNA TGTGCCAGTAGTGTCGGTGCTAGCAATCAGCCCCAGCATTTT. Translation gives CASSVGASNQPQHF.

This clone was found once. The chain employs TRBV7-9 and TRBJ2-1; TRBD2 agrees at 8 bases. The CDR3 sequence is 19 residues long. From germline, CDR1 is SEHNR and CDR2 FQNEAQ (reference sequence). The trim removed 0 bases at V and 7 bases at J, leaving 17 bases unmatched. The CDR3 DNA follows: TGTGCCAGCAGCTTAGCGGGAGGACTAGCTAGAAGTGTAGGAAATGAGCAGTTCTTC. Translating it yields CASSLAGGLARSVGNEQFF.

This chain joins TRBV6-6 and TRBJ2-3; 14 bases line up with TRBD2. Unmatched junction bases numbered 7, after V lost 5 bases and J lost 6 bases. The germline CDR1 and CDR2 sequences are MNHNY and SVGAGI (reference sequence). The CDR3 has 16 residues. CDR3 loop: CASSPGTSGSLDTQYF. CDR3 DNA: TGTGCCAGCAGTCCCGGGACTAGCGGGAGTTTGGATACGCAGTATTTT.

This clone was detected a few times. The same CDR3 is also encoded by other DNA sequences in this sample. V usage is TRBV18 and J usage is TRBJ2-2, with TRBD2 identical over 12 bases. J was trimmed by 5 bases and V by 1 base; bases with no gene match: 2. Germline V gene data show CDR1 as KGHSH and CDR2 as LQKENI. The CDR3 has 16 amino acids. The chain's CDR3 is CASSPRLAGDTGELFF. The DNA of the CDR3 is TGTGCCAGCTCACCACGACTAGCGGGAGATACCGGGGAGCTGTTTTTT. Full variable domain (rest looked up from reference TRBV18 and TRBJ2-2): NAGVMQNPRHLVRRRGQEARLRCSPMKGHSHVYWYRQLPEEGLKFMVYLQKENIIDESGMPKERFSAEFPKEGPSILRIQQVVRGDSAAYFCASSPRLAGDTGELFFGEGSRLTVL.

The rearrangement links TRBV30 to TRBJ2-2; possibly TRBD2 for D (6 bases). The germline CDR1 and CDR2 sequences are GTSNPN and SVGIG (reference sequence). CDR3 size: 17 residues. V was trimmed by 0 bases and J by 5 bases, leaving 19 bases between them. CDR3: CAWSVRTIFIDTGELFF. CDR3 nucleotide sequence: TGTGCCTGGAGTGTAAGGACTATTTTTATTGATACCGGGGAGCTGTTTTTT.

This chain connects TRBV19 to TRBJ2-7; D is unclear. The CDR3 loop spans 13 amino acids. V was clipped by 3 bases and J by 5 bases, with 11 bases between them. Germline V gene sequence: CDR1 LNHDA, CDR2 SQIVND (reference sequence). CDR3: CASSISRIDEQYF. CDR3 nucleotides: TGTGCCAGTAGTATTAGCCGAATTGACGAGCAGTACTTC.

Only a few counts were recorded for this clone. The CDR3 reads CASSLEGTPPDEQYF. As DNA, the CDR3 is TGTGCCAGCAGTTTGGAGGGAACCCCCCCGGACGAGCAGTACTTC. The V call is TRBV27, the J call TRBJ2-7, with D possibly matching TRBD2 (6 bases). V was pared by 3 bases and J by 5 bases, with 17 bases between. Germline V gene lookup returns CDR1 MNHEY and CDR2 SMNVEV (reference sequence). The CDR3 is 15 residues long.

The chain has TRBV5-1 and TRBJ2-4; D might be TRBD1 (5 bases). With 8 bases removed from V and 2 bases from J, the gap between germline ends came to 11 bases. In germline, CDR1 is SGHRS, CDR2 YFSETQ. The CDR3 contains 13 residues. CDR3 sequence (DNA): TGCGCCAGGTACAGGTACCCCAAAAACATTCAGTACTTC. This gives the protein CARYRYPKNIQYF. Based on the CDR3 plus reference TRBV5-1 and TRBJ2-4, the full variable domain is KAGVTQTPRYLIKTRGQQVTLSCSPISGHRSVSWYQQTPGQGLQFLFEYFSETQRNKGNFPGRFSGRQFSNSRSEMNVSTLELGDSALYLCARYRYPKNIQYFGAGTRLSVL.

The chain couples TRBV19 to TRBJ2-1; D gene uncertain. Per germline, CDR1 LNHDA and CDR2 SQIVND (reference sequence). With 3 bases removed from V and 4 bases from J, the gap between germline ends came to 7 bases. The CDR3 sequence is 13 residues long. Written as DNA, the CDR3 is TGTGCCAGTAGTATCACTCTTTACAATGAGCAGTTCTTC. Amino acid sequence: CASSITLYNEQFF.

The J gene is TRBJ2-1, the V gene TRBV5-1, with 9 bases aligning to TRBD2. J was trimmed by 4 bases and V by 2 bases; bases with no gene match: 1. The CDR3 covers 14 residues. CDR1 is SGHRS and CDR2 is YFSETQ in the germline V gene. The CDR3 DNA follows: TGCGCCAGCAGCTTTGCGGGAGGGTACAATGAGCAGTTCTTC. This sequence encodes CASSFAGGYNEQFF.

V is TRBV9 and J is TRBJ1-1, with D tentatively TRBD1 (5 bases). In germline, CDR1 is SGDLS, CDR2 YYNGEE. The germline V and J ends were trimmed by 2 bases and 1 base, with 9 bases remaining between them. The length of the CDR3 is 14 residues. The CDR3 is CASSVIQENTEAFF. CDR3 sequence (DNA): TGTGCCAGCAGCGTTATACAGGAGAACACTGAAGCTTTCTTT.

V is TRBV19 and J is TRBJ2-1, with TRBD2 identical over 12 bases. V was pared by 5 bases and J by 8 bases, with 4 bases of the junction left unmatched. The germline V gene has CDR1 LNHDA and CDR2 SQIVND (reference sequence). The CDR3 consists of 14 residues. CDR3 region: CASSWTSGVHEQFF. Written as DNA, the CDR3 is TGTGCCAGTAGTTGGACTAGCGGGGTCCATGAGCAGTTCTTC. The full variable domain, its missing parts supplied by reference TRBV19 and TRBJ2-1, is DGGITQSPKYLFRKEGQNVTLSCEQNLNHDAMYWYRQDPGQGLRLIYYSQIVNDFQKGDIAEGYSVSREKKESFPLTVTSAQKNPTAFYLCASSWTSGVHEQFFGPGTRLTVL.

The V call is TRBV11-2, the J call TRBJ2-1, with 7 bases aligning to TRBD2. Germline V CDR1 and CDR2: SGHAT, FQNNGV. V gave up 3 bases and J gave up 8 bases; unmatched junction bases: 13. CDR3 length: 16 residues. The CDR3 bases are TGTGCCAGCAGCTTGGTGGGGGGGGAGAGGTCGCATGAGCAGTTCTTC. This translates into CASSLVGGERSHEQFF.